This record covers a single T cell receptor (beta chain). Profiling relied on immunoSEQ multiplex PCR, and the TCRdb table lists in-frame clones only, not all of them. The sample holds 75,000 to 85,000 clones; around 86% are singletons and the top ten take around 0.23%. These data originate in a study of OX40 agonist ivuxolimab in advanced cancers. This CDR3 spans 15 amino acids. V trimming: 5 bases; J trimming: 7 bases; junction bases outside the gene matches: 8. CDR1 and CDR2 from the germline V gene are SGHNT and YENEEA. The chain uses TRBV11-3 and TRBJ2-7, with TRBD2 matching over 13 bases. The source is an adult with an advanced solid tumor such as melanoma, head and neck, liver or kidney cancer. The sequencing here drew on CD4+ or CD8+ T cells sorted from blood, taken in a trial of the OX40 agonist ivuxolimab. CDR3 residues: CASSGTTGLAGEQYF. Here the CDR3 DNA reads TGTGCCAGCAGCGGTACTACGGGACTAGCGGGAGAGCAGTACTTC. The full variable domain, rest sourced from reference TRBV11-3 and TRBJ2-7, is EAGVVQSPRYKIIEKKQPVAFWCNPISGHNTLYWYLQNLGQGPELLIRYENEEAVDDSQLPKDRFSAERLKGVDSTLKIQPAELGDSAVYLCASSGTTGLAGEQYFGPGTRLTVT.